These 2 T cell receptor beta chains were sequenced from one sample in a study of blood T cell repertoires in COVID-19. TCRdb keeps only in-frame clones here, not all; method: immunoSEQ multiplex PCR. The table records around 94,000 clones, more than 85% of them present only once. Material: peripheral blood. These receptors originate from a man aged 45-65 years with active or convalescent COVID-19.

This clone was seen a single time. V and J are TRBV3-1 (or the pseudogene TRBV3-2) and TRBJ2-7, with a tentative D call TRBD2 (5 bases). The V and J ends lost 3 bases and 5 bases respectively, with 5 bases between them. The germline V gene encodes CDR1 LGHDT and CDR2 YNNKEL (reference sequence). The CDR3 has 11 amino acids. The CDR3 nucleotides read TGTGCCAGCAGCCACGGGAACGAGCAGTACGTC. Encoded protein: CASSHGNEQYV.

The chain recombines TRBV5-5 with TRBJ2-5, with 7 positions matching TRBD1. J gave up 5 bases and V 10 bases, and 11 bases lay outside the gene matches. The CDR3 is 13 residues long. Germline assignment: CDR1 SGHKS and CDR2 YYEKEE (reference sequence). Written as DNA, the CDR3 is TGTGCCGGTCGACAGGGTTTGGAGGAGACCCAGTACTTC. It specifies CAGRQGLEETQYF.